This T cell receptor beta chain is drawn from a study of graft-versus-host responses after intestinal transplantation. Turning to the study itself: Each patient got anti-thymocyte globulin induction, then tacrolimus and steroids for three to four years.

The V segment lost 8 bases and the J segment 1 base; nucleotides outside the gene matches: 6. The CDR3 contains 14 residues. Germline CDR1 is SGHDN and CDR2 is FVKESK. Assay: immunoSEQ multiplex PCR; the TCRdb copy retains only in-frame clones and omits some. This table holds 100,000 or so clones, 91% found once. Findings of the study overall: Allograft clonal ratios (graft-versus-host to host-versus-graft) were high in patients who had graft-donor T cell macrochimerism. Recipient marrow harbored GvH clones, some of which surfaced first in ileum or blood.

This clone is a singleton in its sample. Its target is not known. The TCR comes from a human donor who was the organ donor for an intestinal transplant. The chain joins TRBV14 to TRBJ1-2; 8 bases fit TRBD1. The sample here was unstimulated CD4+ T cells sorted from spleen or lymph node cells, taken before transplant. The CDR3 DNA sequence: TGTGCCAGCGCCCGGACAGGGAATAACTATGGCTACACCTTC. Protein product: CASARTGNNYGYTF.